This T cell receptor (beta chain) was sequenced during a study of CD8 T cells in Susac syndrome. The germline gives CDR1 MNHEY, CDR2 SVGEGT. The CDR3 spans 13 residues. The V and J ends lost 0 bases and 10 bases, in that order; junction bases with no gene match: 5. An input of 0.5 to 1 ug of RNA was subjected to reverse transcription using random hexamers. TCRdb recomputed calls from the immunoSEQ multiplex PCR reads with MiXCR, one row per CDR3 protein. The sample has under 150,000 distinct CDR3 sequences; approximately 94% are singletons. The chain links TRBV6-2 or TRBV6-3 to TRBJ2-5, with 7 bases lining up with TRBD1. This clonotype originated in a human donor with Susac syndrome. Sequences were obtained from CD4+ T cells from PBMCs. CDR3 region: CASSYSNRGDQYF. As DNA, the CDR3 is TGTGCCAGCAGTTACTCGAACAGGGGAGACCAGTACTTC.